This TCR beta chain was profiled in a study of T-cell reconstitution after alpha-beta-depleted transplantation in children. CDR1 LGHDT and CDR2 YNNKEL come from the germline V gene (reference sequence). The CDR3 runs to 17 residues. Unique molecular identifiers featured in how the TCRbeta library was prepared. TCRdb re-analysed the PCR reads in MiXCR, keeping a single row per CDR3 protein. The sample gives roughly 160,000 distinct CDR3 sequences, around 10% of which show up once; less than 15% is in the top ten. Notes on this clonotype: Since a much larger clone is just one base distant, this may be a read error.

This chain connects TRBV3-1 to TRBJ2-2; 13 bases are shared with TRBD2. The source was PBMCs, collected before TCRalphabeta/CD19-depleted stem cell transplant. The receptor was derived from a boy under 10 years old with acute myeloid leukemia, due to receive a stem cell transplant. CDR3 DNA: TGTCCCAGCAGCCATGTTAGACTAGCGGGAGGCACCGGGGAGCTGTTTTTT. It specifies CPSSHVRLAGGTGELFF. Full variable domain (missing parts from reference TRBV3-1 and TRBJ2-2): DTAVSQTPKYLVTQMGNDKSIKCEQNLGHDTMYWYKQDSKKFLKIMFSYNNKELIINETVPNRFSPKSPDKAHLNLHINSLELGDSAVYFCPSSHVRLAGGTGELFFGEGSRLTVL.